The 9 T cell receptor beta chains reported below all come from one sample, sequenced in a study of blood T cell repertoires in COVID-19 (dated by TCRdb to the early 2020s). Receptor amplification or capture employed the immunoSEQ multiplex PCR assay. TCRdb limited this immuneACCESS table to in-frame rearrangements with V and J called. A share of clones is missing; checked studies link under half to unresolved V genes, and the rest is unexplained. Across this sample there are about 300,000 clones, with approximately 86% seen only once. The ten biggest clones cover approximately 2.4% of the sample. Material for sequencing was PBMCs or T cells enriched from blood (not recorded which). The receptors originated from a woman younger than 35 who had recovered from COVID-19.

The chain is built from TRBV19 and TRBJ1-5; no definite D call. Germline values: CDR1 LNHDA, CDR2 SQIVND (reference sequence). V was trimmed by 3 bases and J by 3 bases, leaving 15 bases between them. The CDR3 has 16 residues. CDR3 protein: CASSISRRSDNQPQHF. DNA of the CDR3: TGTGCCAGTAGTATCTCTAGGAGGTCAGACAATCAGCCCCAGCATTTT.

The V call is TRBV3-1 (or the pseudogene TRBV3-2), the J call TRBJ1-2, with a tentative D call TRBD1 (5 bases). Between the trimmed V and J ends, which lost 5 bases and 4 bases, there was a span of 17 bases. CDR1 is LGHDT, CDR2 YNNKEL, per germline (reference sequence). There are 15 residues in the CDR3. The CDR3 coding sequence is TGTGCCAGCAGCTTGTCTGGGACGGGGGGCTATGGCTACACCTTC. This codes for CASSLSGTGGYGYTF.

CDR3: CASSTLAGGSTDTQYF. DNA of the CDR3: TGCGCCAGCAGTACCCTAGCGGGGGGCAGCACAGATACGCAGTATTTT. The chain recombines TRBV10-2 with TRBJ2-3; the match to TRBD2 covers 11 bases. Germline CDR1 WSHSY, CDR2 SAAADI. With V trimmed by 5 bases and J by 0 bases, 4 bases remained unmatched. The length of the CDR3 is 16 residues.

The rearrangement joins TRBV5-4 to TRBJ2-3; 10 nucleotides align to TRBD1. The germline CDR1 and CDR2 sequences are SGHNT and YYREEE (reference sequence). The CDR3 has 15 amino acids. The ends lost 2 bases at V and 3 bases at J; junction bases unmatched: 3. The CDR3 DNA follows: TGTGCCAGCAGCTTAGACAGGGGGCTAACAGATACGCAGTATTTT. Residues: CASSLDRGLTDTQYF. Full variable domain (remainder filled in from reference TRBV5-4 and TRBJ2-3): ETGVTQSPTHLIKTRGQQVTLRCSSQSGHNTVSWYQQALGQGPQFIFQYYREEENGRGNFPPRFSGLQFPNYSSELNVNALELDDSALYLCASSLDRGLTDTQYFGPGTRLTVL.

The V and J genes are TRBV18 and TRBJ1-2, with no clear D. The V gene lost 1 base and the J gene lost 3 bases, with 6 bases spanning the gap. This CDR3 contains 13 residues. Germline V CDR1 and CDR2: KGHSH, LQKENI. In DNA, the CDR3 is TGTGCCAGCTCACCACAAGCTGACTATGGCTACACCTTC. This sequence encodes CASSPQADYGYTF.

The chain uses TRBV5-8 and TRBJ2-7; perhaps TRBD1 as D (5 bases). This CDR3 has 13 residues. Trimming removed 0 bases at V and 6 bases at J, with 10 bases between. CDR1 is SGHTS and CDR2 is YDEGEE in the germline V gene. The CDR3 sequence is CASSLALGREQYF. CDR3 in DNA: TGTGCCAGCAGCTTGGCTTTGGGGCGCGAGCAGTACTTC.

The chain is built from TRBV11-2 and TRBJ2-3, with 10 bases matching TRBD1. The CDR3 is 17 residues long. Per germline, CDR1 SGHAT and CDR2 FQNNGV. Germline trimming cut 7 bases from V and 3 bases from J; bases unmatched to any gene: 13. The CDR3 nucleotides read TGTGCCAGCACCACTAGGGGCCGGACAGGGGGGACAGATACGCAGTATTTT. Translation gives CASTTRGRTGGTDTQYF.

This sequence joins TRBV19 and TRBJ1-2; D uncertain. The CDR3 runs 13 residues. Between the trimmed V and J ends, which lost 5 bases and 8 bases, there was a span of 15 bases. Germline assignment: CDR1 LNHDA and CDR2 SQIVND (reference sequence). The CDR3 sequence: CASSPRNPVGYTF. The CDR3 DNA follows: TGTGCCAGTAGTCCCAGGAACCCAGTGGGCTACACCTTC.

This clone is a singleton in its sample. The chain uses TRBV18 and TRBJ2-7, with 14 bases matching TRBD2. The CDR3 is 16 residues long. The germline V gene encodes CDR1 KGHSH and CDR2 LQKENI. Trimming took 3 bases from V and 1 from J; bases not matched to a gene: 2. CDR3 DNA sequence: TGTGCCAGCTCACCCCGACTAGCGGGAGGGTCCTACGAGCAGTACTTC. Protein sequence: CASSPRLAGGSYEQYF.